This T cell receptor (beta chain) appears in the sequencing data of a study of response to subunit inactivated influenza vaccine. On this clonotype itself: Its antigen is not identified.

One entry per CDR3 protein, called by TCRdb with MiXCR from the RT-PCR reads. The profile shows some 640,000 distinct CDR3 sequences, approximately 15% of them singletons. The junction had 3 bases not matched to a gene; V was cut back by 1 base and J by 5 bases. From germline, CDR1 is DFQATT and CDR2 SNEGSKA (reference sequence). CDR3 length: 14 amino acids. Overall study findings and caveats: Every seasonal influenza vaccination brings in few new T cells, the authors suggested.

The chain links TRBV20-1 to TRBJ2-1; 9 bases are shared with TRBD1. The material was PBMCs from blood, obtained approximately 15 days before vaccination. The clonotype originates from a man in his forties or fifties who received an inactivated influenza vaccine. CDR3: CSARAGTGNNEQFF. The CDR3 DNA reads as TGCAGTGCTAGAGCCGGGACAGGGAACAATGAGCAGTTCTTC.